This T cell receptor (beta chain) came from a study of blood T cell repertoires in COVID-19. This CDR3 is built from 14 residues. Germline values: CDR1 SGHRS, CDR2 YFSETQ. Trimming pared 0 bases from V and 3 bases from J, leaving 10 bases between. Repertoires were generated with immunoSEQ multiplex PCR, while TCRdb's copy carries only in-frame clones and drops some. Of about 310,000 clones in the sample, about 87% were seen once. The chain has TRBV5-1 and TRBJ2-7, with D possibly being TRBD2 (5 bases). Material for sequencing was peripheral blood. The sequence was obtained from a man in his sixties or seventies with acute or convalescent COVID-19. The CDR3 sequence: CASSLAGSVYEQYF. The CDR3 DNA follows: TGCGCCAGCAGCTTGGCCGGTAGCGTCTACGAGCAGTACTTC. The full variable domain, with the rest looked up from reference TRBV5-1 and TRBJ2-7, is KAGVTQTPRYLIKTRGQQVTLSCSPISGHRSVSWYQQTPGQGLQFLFEYFSETQRNKGNFPGRFSGRQFSNSRSEMNVSTLELGDSALYLCASSLAGSVYEQYFGPGTRLTVT.